This TCR beta chain is drawn from a study of Graves' ophthalmopathy and Graves' hyperthyroidism. Germline V lookup: CDR1 DFQATT, CDR2 SNEGSKA (reference sequence). Trimming shortened V by 6 bases and J by 2 bases, and 13 bases separated the two germline ends. The CDR3 spans 13 residues. The sequenced template was RNA, covering the TCR beta CDR3 region. RT-PCR was first run with HTBI primers, then multiplex PCR in a second round. Each CDR3 protein gets one entry after TCRdb re-called the multiplex PCR reads with MiXCR. In the table there are 600,000 to 650,000 distinct CDR3 sequences, 22% of which are singletons. This clonotype appeared many times. The diagnostic workup employed clinical symptoms, serum thyroxine, TRAb, thyroid ultrasound and orbital computed tomography.

The sequence was collected from a woman under 30 with stable Graves' hyperthyroidism. Some clones in this sample may be carry-over from other donors' samples. The V gene is TRBV20-1, the J gene TRBJ1-1, with D unclear. Material: peripheral blood. The CDR3 here is CSAPGGANTEAFF. The DNA for the CDR3 is TGCAGTGCCCCCGGAGGAGCTAACACTGAAGCTTTCTTT.